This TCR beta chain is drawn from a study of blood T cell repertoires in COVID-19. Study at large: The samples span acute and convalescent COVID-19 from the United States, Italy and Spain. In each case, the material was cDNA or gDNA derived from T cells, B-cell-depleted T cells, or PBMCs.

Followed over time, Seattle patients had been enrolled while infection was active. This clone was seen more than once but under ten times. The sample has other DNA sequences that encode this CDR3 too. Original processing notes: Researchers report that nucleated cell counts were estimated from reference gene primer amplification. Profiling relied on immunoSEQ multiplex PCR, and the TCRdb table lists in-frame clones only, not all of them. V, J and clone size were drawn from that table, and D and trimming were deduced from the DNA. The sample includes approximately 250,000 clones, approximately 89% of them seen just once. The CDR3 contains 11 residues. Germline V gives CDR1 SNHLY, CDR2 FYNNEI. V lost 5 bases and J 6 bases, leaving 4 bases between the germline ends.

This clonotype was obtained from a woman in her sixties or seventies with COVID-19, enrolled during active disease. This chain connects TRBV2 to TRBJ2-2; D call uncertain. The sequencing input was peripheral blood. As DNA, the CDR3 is TGTGCCAGCAGTCTCTCCGGGGAGCTGTTTTTT. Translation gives CASSLSGELFF.